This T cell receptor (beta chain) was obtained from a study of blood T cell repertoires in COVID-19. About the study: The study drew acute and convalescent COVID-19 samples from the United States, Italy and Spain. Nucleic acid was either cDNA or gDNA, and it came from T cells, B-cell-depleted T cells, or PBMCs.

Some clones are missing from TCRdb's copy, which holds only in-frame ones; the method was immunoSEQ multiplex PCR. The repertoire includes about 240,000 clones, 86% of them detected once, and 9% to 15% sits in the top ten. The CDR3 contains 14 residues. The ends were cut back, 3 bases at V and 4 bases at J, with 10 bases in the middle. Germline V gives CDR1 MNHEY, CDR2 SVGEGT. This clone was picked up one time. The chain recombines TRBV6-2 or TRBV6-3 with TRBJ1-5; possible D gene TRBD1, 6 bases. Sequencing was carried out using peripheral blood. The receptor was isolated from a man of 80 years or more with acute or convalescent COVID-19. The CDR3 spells CASSYPGANQPQHF. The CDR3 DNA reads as TGTGCCAGCAGTTATCCAGGGGCGAATCAGCCCCAGCATTTT.